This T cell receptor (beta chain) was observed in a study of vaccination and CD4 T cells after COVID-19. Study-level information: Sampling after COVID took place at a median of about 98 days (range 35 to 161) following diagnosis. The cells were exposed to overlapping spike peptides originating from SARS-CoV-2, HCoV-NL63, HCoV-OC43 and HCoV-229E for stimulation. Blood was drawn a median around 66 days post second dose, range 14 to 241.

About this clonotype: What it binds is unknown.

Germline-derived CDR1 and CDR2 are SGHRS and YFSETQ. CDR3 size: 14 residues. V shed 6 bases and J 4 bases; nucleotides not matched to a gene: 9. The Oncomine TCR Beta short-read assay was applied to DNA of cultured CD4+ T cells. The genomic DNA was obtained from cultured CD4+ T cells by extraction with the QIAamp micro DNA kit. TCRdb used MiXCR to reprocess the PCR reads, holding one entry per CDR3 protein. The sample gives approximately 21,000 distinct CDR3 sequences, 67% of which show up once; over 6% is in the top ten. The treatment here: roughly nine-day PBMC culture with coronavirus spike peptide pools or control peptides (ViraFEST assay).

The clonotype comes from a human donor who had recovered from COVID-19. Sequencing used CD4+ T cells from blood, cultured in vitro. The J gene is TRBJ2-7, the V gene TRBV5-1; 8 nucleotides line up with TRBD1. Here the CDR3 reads CASKGDRYPYEQYF. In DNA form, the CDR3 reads TGCGCCAGCAAGGGGGACAGGTACCCTTACGAGCAGTACTTC.